This T cell receptor beta chain was identified in a study of tumor-infiltrating lymphocytes in primary liver carcinoma. General study results and limits: Only about 7.5-24% of top clones occurred in every one of the five tumor regions.

This clonotype was recorded only once. No antigen is known for it. Sequence at one end of the junction differs from germline and may be a read error. Priming with a constant-region primer yielded TCR beta cDNA from roughly 0.45 ug total RNA. ARM-PCR, slightly modified, supplied the TCR beta libraries through three nested multiplex PCR rounds. Two initial PCR rounds of about 10 cycles each paired TRBV1-TRBV30 forward primers with a C-beta reverse primer. Each CDR3 protein is one row after TCRdb ran MiXCR on the multiplex PCR reads. Among around 70,000 distinct CDR3 sequences listed, 60% to 80% were seen once. Germline CDR1 reads ENHRY; CDR2 reads SYGVKD. The CDR3 consists of 13 residues. Taking about 17-33 mg of unsorted bulk tissue, the authors co-extracted RNA and DNA. Those sampled were patients whose primary liver carcinoma was treated by surgical resection.

The sequencing sample was made of liver tumor tissue from sampling region 4. The sample's subset: tumor region T4, right-lateral pole. The chain has TRBV10-3 and TRBJ2-3; unclear D gene. The clonotype comes from a man in his forties with primary liver carcinoma and hepatitis B virus infection. The CDR3 region is CAIRGNNTDTQYF. In DNA, the CDR3 is TGTGCCATCAGAGGTAACAACACAGATACACAGTATTTT.